The rows below give T cell receptor beta chains drawn from one sample of a study of neurological immune-mediated disorders. TCRdb reprocessed the 5' RACE reads via MiXCR and lists one record per CDR3 protein. The sample consists of about 40,000 distinct CDR3 sequences, 14% of them appearing once. Sequencing was performed on PBMCs. These receptors came from a woman between 45 and 60 years old with HTLV-1-associated myelopathy (HAM/TSP). The CDR3 runs from the conserved cysteine through the conserved F or W. Fields, in order: CDR3 DNA, CDR3 protein, CDR3 length, D gene, V gene, clone size, J gene. D genes are given only for firm matches. Not all rows give a size; the values are once, few, many and, for expanded clones, a class.

TGTGCCAGCAGTTACGGGACAGAGAATCAGCCCCAGCATTTT | CASSYGTENQPQHF | 14 | TRBD1 | TRBV6-5 | NA | TRBJ1-5
TGCGCCAGCAGCCCACAGGACAGGCCTGACACTGAAGCTTTCTTT | CASSPQDRPDTEAFF | 15 | TRBD1 | TRBV4-1 | many | TRBJ1-1
TGTGCCAGCTCTGGGGTGGGACAGGCAATTGGGGAGCAGTACTTC | CASSGVGQAIGEQYF | 15 | TRBD1 | TRBV6-1 | NA | TRBJ2-7
TGTGCCAGCAGTTTCCCGGGACAGGGGGCGGGGGAGCAGTACTTC | CASSFPGQGAGEQYF | 15 | TRBD1 | TRBV28 | many | TRBJ2-7
TGTGCCAGCTCAGGGGGGGGGGAGACCCAGTACTTC | CASSGGGETQYF | 12 | NA | TRBV6-5 | many | TRBJ2-5
TGTGCCAGCAGTTACGAGGCGGAAATCTACTCTGGGGCCAACGTCCTGACTTTC | CASSYEAEIYSGANVLTF | 18 | NA | TRBV6-2/TRBV6-3 | many | TRBJ2-6
TGTGCCAGCAGCCGATACCGACTAGCGGGGGGCACAGATACGCAGTATTTT | CASSRYRLAGGTDTQYF | 17 | TRBD2 | TRBV3-1 | many | TRBJ2-3
TGTGCCAGCAGTTTATGGGGGAACACTGAAGCTTTCTTT | CASSLWGNTEAFF | 13 | NA | TRBV6-5 | many | TRBJ1-1
TGTGCCAGCAGCCCCTACAGGGGGGGTAATGAAAAACTGTTTTTT | CASSPYRGGNEKLFF | 15 | TRBD1 | TRBV7-9 | many | TRBJ1-4
TGTGCCAGCAGCGACAGGGACAGGGGGCAAATGGACTATGGCTACACCTTC | CASSDRDRGQMDYGYTF | 17 | TRBD1 | TRBV13 | many | TRBJ1-2
TGCGCCAGCAGCTTCACAGGGGGGCAAGAGACCCAGTACTTC | CASSFTGGQETQYF | 14 | TRBD1 | TRBV5-1 | many | TRBJ2-5
TGTGCCAGCAGCTTGGGACAGCTCGACACTGAAGCTTTCTTT | CASSLGQLDTEAFF | 14 | NA | TRBV5-6 | NA | TRBJ1-1
TGTGCCACCAGCAGAGACAATAGCAATCAGCCCCAGCATTTT | CATSRDNSNQPQHF | 14 | NA | TRBV15 | NA | TRBJ1-5
TGCGCCAGCAGTGGGACAGGGAGGGGTACTGGGGCCAACGTCCTGACTTTC | CASSGTGRGTGANVLTF | 17 | NA | TRBV10-2 | many | TRBJ2-6
TGCGCCAGCAGCTTGCCGCTGTCGAACACTGAAGCTTTCTTT | CASSLPLSNTEAFF | 14 | NA | TRBV5-1 | many | TRBJ1-1
TGTGCCAGCAGCCTAGACAGGGGCCCCAGTCGCTTCTTT | CASSLDRGPSRFF | 13 | TRBD1 | TRBV6-5 | NA | TRBJ1-1
TGCAGTGCTAGAGCCGGGGCAGCTTCTGGAAACACCATATATTTT | CSARAGAASGNTIYF | 15 | NA | TRBV20-1 | many | TRBJ1-3
TGCAGTGCTAGTTCTCCGGGACAGGCCTACAATGAGCAGTTCTTC | CSASSPGQAYNEQFF | 15 | TRBD1 | TRBV20-1 | NA | TRBJ2-1
TGTGCCAGTTCTAAGGGCGGACAGCAAGAGACCCAGTACTTC | CASSKGGQQETQYF | 14 | NA | TRBV9 | many | TRBJ2-5
TGCAGCGTGCCCTCGACTAGCGGCTATGAGCAGTTCTTC | CSVPSTSGYEQFF | 13 | TRBD2 | TRBV29-1 | NA | TRBJ2-1
TGTGCCAGCGGGACATTGGAGACCCAGTACTTC | CASGTLETQYF | 11 | NA | TRBV5-6 | NA | TRBJ2-5
TGCGCCAGCAGCCCATGGACCGGGACAGAAGAGGATACGCAGTATTTT | CASSPWTGTEEDTQYF | 16 | TRBD1 | TRBV4-1 | many | TRBJ2-3
TGTGCCAGCAGTTTCCACAGGGCCAAAAACATTAAGTACTTC | CASSFHRAKNIKYF | 14 | NA | TRBV12-3/TRBV12-4 | NA | TRBJ2-4
TGTGCCAGCTCACCCCCTTCGGTCAACACTGAAGCTTTCTTT | CASSPPSVNTEAFF | 14 | NA | TRBV18 | NA | TRBJ1-1
TGCGCCAGCAGCGCTTATAGCAATCAGCCCCAGCATTTT | CASSAYSNQPQHF | 13 | NA | TRBV5-1 | many | TRBJ1-5
TGTGCCAGCAGCGCGCGACTAGCGGGGGTGAACAATGAGCAGTTCTTC | CASSARLAGVNNEQFF | 16 | TRBD2 | TRBV9 | many | TRBJ2-1
TGTGCCAGCAGCGTCCGGGACAGCTACAATGAGCAGTTCTTC | CASSVRDSYNEQFF | 14 | TRBD1 | TRBV9 | many | TRBJ2-1
TGCAGCGTCGCCCTGGGAATCGGCTACGAGCAGTACTTC | CSVALGIGYEQYF | 13 | NA | TRBV29-1 | many | TRBJ2-7
TGCGCCAGCAGCCCCGGGTCAGCGTCCTCGGGGAGGCCCCAGCATTTT | CASSPGSASSGRPQHF | 16 | NA | TRBV5-1 | many | TRBJ1-5
TGCGCCAGCAGCCAGGGACAGGGGGTCTTCTCTGGAAACACCATATATTTT | CASSQGQGVFSGNTIYF | 17 | TRBD1 | TRBV4-3 | many | TRBJ1-3
TGCGCCAGCAGCTCGGGCGGGGGTATGAACACTGAAGCTTTCTTT | CASSSGGGMNTEAFF | 15 | NA | TRBV5-1 | NA | TRBJ1-1
TGTGCCAGCAGGGACGAAGGGATGTGTTCCACTGAAGCTTTCTTT | CASRDEGMCSTEAFF | 15 | NA | TRBV6-1 | NA | TRBJ1-1
TGTGCCAGCAGTGCGACAGGGGGCAGGACTGAAGCTTTCTTT | CASSATGGRTEAFF | 14 | TRBD1 | TRBV6-1 | NA | TRBJ1-1
TGCAGTGCTAGGGAGGTTGGAAACACCATATATTTT | CSAREVGNTIYF | 12 | NA | TRBV20-1 | many | TRBJ1-3
TGCAGTGCTAGTGGGCCCTGGGCTAGCGGCTTCAGCTCCTACAATGAGCAGTTCTTC | CSASGPWASGFSSYNEQFF | 19 | TRBD2 | TRBV20-1 | many | TRBJ2-1
TGTGCCAGCAGCTTAGCGGGGGGGTTCGGGGAGCTGTTTTTT | CASSLAGGFGELFF | 14 | TRBD2 | TRBV7-8 | many | TRBJ2-2
TGTGCCAGCAGTTTGGAAGGGGGAGGCTACGAGCAGTACTTC | CASSLEGGGYEQYF | 14 | NA | TRBV12-3/TRBV12-4 | many | TRBJ2-7
TGTGCCAGCAGATGGACAGGGCCATCCTATAATTCACCCCTCCACTTT | CASRWTGPSYNSPLHF | 16 | TRBD1 | TRBV6-6 | many | TRBJ1-6
TGTGCCAGCAGCGACCGGGACAGACTTTCGAACACTGAAGCTTTCTTT | CASSDRDRLSNTEAFF | 16 | TRBD1 | TRBV9 | many | TRBJ1-1
TGCGCCAGCAGCCGATCGACAGGGGGCAATGAAAAACTGTTTTTT | CASSRSTGGNEKLFF | 15 | TRBD1 | TRBV4-3 | many | TRBJ1-4
TGTGCCAGCAGTTTAACGGGGGGTAGTGAAGCTTTCTTT | CASSLTGGSEAFF | 13 | NA | TRBV5-6 | many | TRBJ1-1
TGTGCCAGCAGTTTTACAGGGCCCACGACCATATATTTT | CASSFTGPTTIYF | 13 | NA | TRBV12-3/TRBV12-4 | many | TRBJ1-3
TGTGCCAGCAGCCCCAACCCGGGACAGGGGCCCAATGAGCAGTTCTTC | CASSPNPGQGPNEQFF | 16 | TRBD1 | TRBV9 | NA | TRBJ2-1
TGTGCCAGCAGTTGGGGACTAGTGTATCAAGAGACCCAGTACTTC | CASSWGLVYQETQYF | 15 | TRBD2 | TRBV6-2/TRBV6-3 | NA | TRBJ2-5